What follows is one TCR beta chain and its context. No cognate antigen has been identified for it. Base-call qualities are not available, and no considerably larger clone is one nucleotide away. This record belongs to a study of T cell responses to AZD1222 COVID-19 vaccine (dated by TCRdb to about 2021). Background for the entire study: AZD1222 recipients with second doses at about 4 weeks or about 12 weeks were pooled, because spike-specific TCR depth and breadth did not differ between schedules. TCR sequencing was performed for about 240 trial participants, of whom roughly 200 were given two doses of AZD1222 and some 26 were given two doses of MenACWY control vaccine. Trial participants were enrolled into age subgroups of 18-55, 56-69 and 70-plus years, which contained 148, 28 and 57 TCR-sequenced participants, respectively.

General conclusions and limits of the study: Spike-specific TCR breadth and depth rose significantly after two AZD1222 doses compared with day 0 and with MenACWY recipients. No day 14 peak-response samples were available, so repertoires were characterized only after the peak T cell response. The 56-69-year group was small, and its depth increase did not reach significance, likely because of low power. CD4 TCRs associated with the vaccine covered the entire spike protein, and the dominant responses were in regions 160-218 and 743-854. Conclusions about previously exposed vaccinees were limited because only six AZD1222 recipients were SARS-CoV-2 seropositive at baseline. Reportedly, almost half of the unique spike-specific TCRs recognized epitopes lying outside the regions that are mutated in the B.1.351 and B.1.1.7 variants. Most participants were white British and females outnumbered males, and the authors suggested that clonal diversity may have been underestimated.

V loses 4 bases of germline sequence and J loses 5 bases, and the interval between the two ends is 12 bases. Reading from cysteine to phenylalanine, the CDR3 counts 13 amino acids. The read is trimmed to its CDR3 DNA, 39 bases read in frame from base 1. The time point label here, explained by the study, means: baseline before first vaccination. Samples from vaccinated people were obtained from the UK trials COV001 and COV002, which included a single-blind randomized controlled phase 2/3 trial of AZD1222 (ChAdOx1 nCoV-19) in healthy adults. For TCRbeta chain sequencing, PBMC samples were collected from trial participants at day 0 and at day 28 after the second dose. The CDR3 regions of human TCRbeta chains were analyzed by immunosequencing. From the authors' description of their analysis: Repertoire TCRs were matched against a reference library of SARS-CoV-2-specific TCRs generated with the MIRA antigen-specificity platform. Breadth was defined as the fraction of unique TCRs that were SARS-CoV-2-associated, and depth was defined as the fraction of total T cells that were SARS-CoV-2-associated. Using the MIRA data, every spike-specific TCR was mapped to the spike region that the TCR reacted to and assigned to either a CD4 or a CD8 class. Log10-transformed breadth and depth values were compared by one-way ANOVA with Sidak's multiple comparisons tests. TCRdb took this table from immuneACCESS and kept in-frame rearrangements with V and J called. Such tables lack part of the clones; where checked against another copy, unresolved V genes explain under half of the gap, and the rest is unexplained. D and trimming come from the DNA, and the V and J calls and clone size come from that table. This sample comprises approximately 160,000 clones, just under 95% of them detected only once. 0.7% to 0.9% of the sample lies in the top ten.

The source of this sequence is an adult in good health. Sample: peripheral blood, taken on day 0 of AZD1222 vaccination. The chain couples TRBV12-3 or TRBV12-4 to TRBJ2-7, and TRBD1 may be the D gene, going by 6 matching bases. The CDR3 has the sequence CASSYRDGDEQYF. The DNA reads TGTGCCAGCAGTTACAGGGATGGCGACGAGCAGTACTTC.